The T cell receptor (beta chain) under discussion was sequenced for a study of T-cell reconstitution after alpha-beta-depleted transplantation in children. Study-level points and caveats: One year after transplant, T-cell counts and diversity came mostly from newly produced T cells. In patients about two months after transplant, alpha-beta T cells reportedly arose from several hundred expanded graft clones. Some patients' high day-60 TCRbeta diversity was traced to surviving recipient T cells and thymic progenitors.

Concerning this clonotype itself: Antigen unknown.

Unique molecular identifiers were incorporated into the prepared TCRbeta library. TCRdb reanalysed the PCR reads using MiXCR and keeps one entry per CDR3 protein. The sample includes some 100,000 distinct CDR3 sequences, under 25% of them seen just once. Per the germline V gene, CDR1 is SGHDT and CDR2 is YYEEEE. CDR3 length: 16 residues. V was pared by 3 bases and J by 5 bases, with 21 bases between. The receptor comes from a boy under 10 years old with acute lymphoblastic leukemia, due to receive a stem cell transplant. The chain couples TRBV5-6 to TRBJ2-7; the D gene is possibly TRBD2 (6 bases). The sample in question was PBMCs, obtained before TCRalphabeta/CD19-depleted stem cell transplant. The CDR3 spells CASSSNSGGLHDEQYF. As DNA, the CDR3 is TGTGCCAGCAGCTCGAATAGCGGAGGCCTCCACGACGAGCAGTACTTC.